One sample yielded the 10 T cell receptor beta chains listed below, sequenced in a study of blood T cell repertoires in COVID-19. Produced via immunoSEQ multiplex PCR; TCRdb's table is partial and in-frame only. Among roughly 390,000 clones listed, 85% were seen once. Sample: peripheral blood. These receptors all stem from a woman aged 18-29 years with acute or convalescent COVID-19.

The chain uses TRBV30 and TRBJ1-5, with TRBD1 matching over 7 bases. This CDR3 contains 14 residues. Germline V CDR1 and CDR2: GTSNPN, SVGIG (reference sequence). Trimming took 5 bases from V and 7 from J; bases not matched to a gene: 11. The CDR3 region has the DNA TGTGCCTGGGACCGAGACAGGGACGGACAGCCCCAGCATTTT. Residues: CAWDRDRDGQPQHF.

This chain joins TRBV5-6 and TRBJ1-2; 10 nucleotides match TRBD1. Germline V CDR1 and CDR2: SGHDT, YYEEEE. The CDR3 consists of 13 residues. The junction had 3 bases not matched to a gene; V was cut back by 3 bases and J by 7 bases. The CDR3 here is CASSSGQGFGYTF. The CDR3 region has the DNA TGTGCCAGCAGCTCGGGACAGGGGTTTGGCTACACCTTC. The full variable domain, its missing parts supplied by reference TRBV5-6 and TRBJ1-2, is DAGVTQSPTHLIKTRGQQVTLRCSPKSGHDTVSWYQQALGQGPQFIFQYYEEEERQRGNFPDRFSGHQFPNYSSELNVNALLLGDSALYLCASSSGQGFGYTFGSGTRLTVV.

The rearrangement uses TRBV18 and TRBJ1-2; 9 nucleotides line up with TRBD1. The CDR3 has 16 residues. In germline, CDR1 is KGHSH, CDR2 LQKENI. V lost 0 bases to trimming and J lost 3 bases; unmatched junction nucleotides: 5. The DNA of the CDR3 is TGTGCCAGCTCACCACCGGGACAGGGAAACGACTATGGCTACACCTTC. Its translation is CASSPPGQGNDYGYTF.

This clone was detected only once. V and J are TRBV15 and TRBJ2-1; 7 nucleotides match TRBD2. Germline V gene data show CDR1 as LNHNV and CDR2 as YYDKDF (reference sequence). The CDR3 covers 16 residues. Losses at the gene ends were 6 bases for V and 4 bases for J; bases not matched to a gene: 12. CDR3 bases: TGTGCCACCAGGGGGAGGGGCGAGTACGAGTACAATGAGCAGTTCTTC. Its translation: CATRGRGEYEYNEQFF. Variable domain in full (rest from reference TRBV15 and TRBJ2-1): DAMVIQNPRYQVTQFGKPVTLSCSQTLNHNVMYWYQQKSSQAPKLLFHYYDKDFNNEADTPDNFQSRRPNTSFCFLDIRSPGLGDTAMYLCATRGRGEYEYNEQFFGPGTRLTVL.

The J gene is TRBJ1-2, the V gene TRBV30, with a possible D match to TRBD1 (6 bases). This CDR3 is 15 amino acids long. The germline CDR1 and CDR2 sequences are GTSNPN and SVGIG (reference sequence). V lost 2 bases and J 9 bases, leaving 22 bases between the germline ends. The CDR3 here is CAWSLDNRVGLSYTF. Here the CDR3 DNA reads TGTGCCTGGAGTCTAGATAACAGGGTGGGTCTGAGCTACACCTTC.

This chain's CDR3 is CASSQLHWTGGGHNYGYTF. Written as DNA, the CDR3 is TGCGCCAGCAGCCAACTTCATTGGACAGGAGGAGGTCATAACTATGGCTACACCTTC. The chain links TRBV4-1 to TRBJ1-2, with TRBD1 identical over 7 bases. The germline CDR1 and CDR2 sequences are MGHRA and YSYEKL. With 2 bases clipped from V and 1 base from J, the junction kept 16 bases outside the gene matches. The CDR3 loop spans 19 amino acids.

This clone occurred a few times. V is TRBV4-1 and J is TRBJ1-2; 7 bases map to TRBD1. CDR3 length: 14 residues. With 4 bases clipped from V and 6 bases from J, the junction kept 8 bases outside the gene matches. Germline lookup yields CDR1 MGHRA and CDR2 YSYEKL. In DNA form, the CDR3 reads TGCGCCAGCAGCCCCCTCAGGGGGGAGGATGGCTACACCTTC. It specifies CASSPLRGEDGYTF.

The V gene is TRBV28, the J gene TRBJ2-7; the match to TRBD1 covers 10 bases. Germline CDR1 and CDR2: MDHEN and SYDVKM. The J segment lost 0 bases and the V segment lost 2 bases, leaving 13 bases of the junction unmatched. The CDR3 length is 19 residues. Written as DNA, the CDR3 is TGTGCCAGCAGTTTACCCCTGGGACAGGGGAAAACACCCTCCTACGAGCAGTACTTC. As protein: CASSLPLGQGKTPSYEQYF.

The chain couples TRBV13 to TRBJ1-5; D is uncertain. CDR1 and CDR2 from the germline V gene are PRHDT and FYEKMQ (reference sequence). The V and J ends lost 3 bases and 4 bases respectively, with 10 bases between them. CDR3 size: 14 residues. The CDR3 here is CASSFGGKNQPQHF. The CDR3 nucleotides are TGTGCCAGCAGCTTTGGAGGAAAGAATCAGCCCCAGCATTTT.

The J gene is TRBJ1-4, the V gene TRBV15; D gene unclear. The germline V gene encodes CDR1 LNHNV and CDR2 YYDKDF (reference sequence). The CDR3 sequence is 14 residues long. The V end lost 3 bases, the J end lost 6 bases, and 11 bases lay between the germline ends. The CDR3 sequence: CATSSPREDEKLFF. CDR3 bases: TGTGCCACCAGCAGCCCGAGGGAAGATGAAAAACTGTTTTTT.